This T cell receptor beta chain was documented in a study of shared clonotypes between healthy human individuals. Study conclusions and caveats: Sequencing of the sorted subsets was shown by rarefaction to be incomplete despite large depth.

Subsets obtained from CD4+ cells comprised CD45RA+ naive and CD45RA-negative memory cells. On this clone itself: Antigen: not known.

The V gene lost 0 bases and the J gene lost 1 base, with 21 bases spanning the gap. This CDR3 is 19 amino acids long. Germline assignment: CDR1 SGHRS and CDR2 YFSETQ. It was at deep level that the assay was run. Assay used: immunoSEQ multiplex PCR; TCRdb lists only in-frame clones, some missing. The data hold about 2.3 million clones, with roughly 93% observed a single time. The sequenced sample consisted of naive CD4+ T cells from PBMCs. Subset described: CD45RA+ positively selected. The chain carries TRBV5-1 and TRBJ2-3; maybe TRBD2 (6 bases). The receptor comes from a man younger than 30 in good health. Some clones in this sample may be carry-over from other donors' samples. The CDR3 sequence is CASSLELPDYTDRTDTQYF. CDR3 DNA: TGCGCCAGCAGCTTGGAGCTCCCGGACTACACCGACCGCACAGATACGCAGTATTTT.